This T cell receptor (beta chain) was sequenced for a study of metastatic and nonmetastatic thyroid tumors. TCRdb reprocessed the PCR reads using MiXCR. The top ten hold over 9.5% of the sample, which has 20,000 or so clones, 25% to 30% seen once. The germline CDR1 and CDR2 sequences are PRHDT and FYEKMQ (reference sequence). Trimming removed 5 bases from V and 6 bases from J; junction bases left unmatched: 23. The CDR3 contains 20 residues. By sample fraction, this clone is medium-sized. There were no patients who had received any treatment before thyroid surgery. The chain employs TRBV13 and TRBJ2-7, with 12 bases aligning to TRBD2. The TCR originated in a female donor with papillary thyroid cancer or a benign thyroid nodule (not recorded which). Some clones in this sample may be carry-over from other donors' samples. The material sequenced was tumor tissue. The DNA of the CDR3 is TGTGCCAGCAGCCAACGATATCTGGGACTAGCGGGTCCTAATGGAGGCGAGCAGTACTTC. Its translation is CASSQRYLGLAGPNGGEQYF.